This T cell receptor beta chain comes out of a study of blood T cells in healthy people across ages. Study findings and constraints: It was the long-lived donors that had more naive CD4+ cells and higher diversity than aged donors.

The CDR3 consists of 16 residues. CDR1 SGDLS and CDR2 YYNGEE come from the germline V gene. A remark on this clonotype: Its cognate antigen is unknown. The junction and the germline gene differ at one end; a read error may be behind it.

Those donating, healthy Caucasian individuals from Russia, were aged 6 to 90. Total RNA extracted from each sample amounted to at least 6 micrograms. Primers used in a second PCR of about 7 to 12 cycles were a sample-barcoded 5' primer and a J-beta primer mix. TCRdb reprocessed the 5' RACE reads with MiXCR, giving one entry per CDR3 protein. The profile shows about 1.4 million distinct CDR3 sequences, around 59% of them singletons. This receptor was identified in a man younger than 35 in good health. Sequencing used blood. The chain combines TRBV9 with TRBJ2-7; 8 bases are shared with TRBD1. CDR3 DNA: TGTGCCAACAGCCCAGGTCCGGGACAGGCTTCCTACGAGCAGTACTTC. Amino acid sequence: CANSPGPGQASYEQYF.